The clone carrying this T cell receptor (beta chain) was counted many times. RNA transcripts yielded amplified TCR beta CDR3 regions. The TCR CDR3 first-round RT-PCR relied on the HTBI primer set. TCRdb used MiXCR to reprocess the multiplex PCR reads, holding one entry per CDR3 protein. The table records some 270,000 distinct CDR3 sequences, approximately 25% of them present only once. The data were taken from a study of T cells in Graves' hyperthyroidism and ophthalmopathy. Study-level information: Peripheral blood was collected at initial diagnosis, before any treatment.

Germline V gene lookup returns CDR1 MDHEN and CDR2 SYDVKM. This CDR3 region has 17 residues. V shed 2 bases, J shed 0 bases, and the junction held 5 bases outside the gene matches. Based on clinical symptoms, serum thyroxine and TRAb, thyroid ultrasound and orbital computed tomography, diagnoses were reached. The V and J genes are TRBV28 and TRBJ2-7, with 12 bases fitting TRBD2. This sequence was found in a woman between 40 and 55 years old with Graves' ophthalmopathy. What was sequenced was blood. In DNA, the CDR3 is TGTGCCAGCAGTTTAAGGACTAGCGGGGTGAGCTCCTACGAGCAGTACTTC. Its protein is CASSLRTSGVSSYEQYF.